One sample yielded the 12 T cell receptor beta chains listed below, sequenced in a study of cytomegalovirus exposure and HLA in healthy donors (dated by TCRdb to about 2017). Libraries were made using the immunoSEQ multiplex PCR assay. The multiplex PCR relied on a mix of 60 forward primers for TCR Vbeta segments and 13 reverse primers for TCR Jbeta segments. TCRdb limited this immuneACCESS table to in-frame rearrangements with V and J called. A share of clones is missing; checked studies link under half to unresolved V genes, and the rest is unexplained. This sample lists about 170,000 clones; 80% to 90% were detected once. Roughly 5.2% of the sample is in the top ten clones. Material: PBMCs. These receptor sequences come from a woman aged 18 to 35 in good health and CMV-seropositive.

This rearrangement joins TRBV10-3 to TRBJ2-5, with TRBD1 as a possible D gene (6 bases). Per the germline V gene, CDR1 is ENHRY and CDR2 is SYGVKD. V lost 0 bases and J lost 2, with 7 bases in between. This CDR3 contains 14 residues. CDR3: CAISESGQQETQYF. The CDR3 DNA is TGTGCCATCAGTGAGTCTGGACAGCAAGAGACCCAGTACTTC.

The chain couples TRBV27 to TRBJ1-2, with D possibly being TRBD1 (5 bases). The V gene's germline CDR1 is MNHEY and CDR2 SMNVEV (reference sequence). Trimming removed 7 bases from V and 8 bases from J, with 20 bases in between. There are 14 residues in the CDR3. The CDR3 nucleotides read TGTGCCAGCATGTACCTACACTCAGGGCAAGGCTACACCTTC. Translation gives CASMYLHSGQGYTF.

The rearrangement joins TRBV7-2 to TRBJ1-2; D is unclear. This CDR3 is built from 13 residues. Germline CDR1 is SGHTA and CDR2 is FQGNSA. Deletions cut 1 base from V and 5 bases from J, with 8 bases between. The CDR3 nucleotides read TGTGCCAGCAGCTTAGTTTCTCAGTATGGCTACACCTTC. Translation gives CASSLVSQYGYTF.

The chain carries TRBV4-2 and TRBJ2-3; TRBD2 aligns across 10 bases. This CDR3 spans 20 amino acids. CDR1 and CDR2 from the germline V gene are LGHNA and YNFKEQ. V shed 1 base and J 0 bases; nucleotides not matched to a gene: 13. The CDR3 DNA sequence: TGTGCCAGCAGCCAAGTGGGGCTAGCGGGGGATGTGGCTAGCACAGATACGCAGTATTTT. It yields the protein CASSQVGLAGDVASTDTQYF.

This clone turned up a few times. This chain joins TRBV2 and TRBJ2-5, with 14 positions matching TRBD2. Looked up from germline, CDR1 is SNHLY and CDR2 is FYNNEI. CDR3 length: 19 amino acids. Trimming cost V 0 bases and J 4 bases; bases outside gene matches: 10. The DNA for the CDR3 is TGTGCCAGCAGTGAAGCGAGACTAGCGGGGGGGATAGCTTCAGAGACCCAGTACTTC. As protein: CASSEARLAGGIASETQYF.

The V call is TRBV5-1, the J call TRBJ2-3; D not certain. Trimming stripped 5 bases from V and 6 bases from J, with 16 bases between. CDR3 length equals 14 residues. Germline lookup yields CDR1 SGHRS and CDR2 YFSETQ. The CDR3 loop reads CASSVTEPRDTQYF. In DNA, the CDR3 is TGCGCCAGCAGTGTTACAGAACCCAGGGATACGCAGTATTTT.

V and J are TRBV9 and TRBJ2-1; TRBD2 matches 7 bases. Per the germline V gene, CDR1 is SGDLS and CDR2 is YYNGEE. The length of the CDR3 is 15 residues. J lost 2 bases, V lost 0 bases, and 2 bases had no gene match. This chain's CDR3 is CASSVAGGTYNEQFF. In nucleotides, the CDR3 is TGTGCCAGCAGCGTAGCGGGGGGTACCTACAATGAGCAGTTCTTC.

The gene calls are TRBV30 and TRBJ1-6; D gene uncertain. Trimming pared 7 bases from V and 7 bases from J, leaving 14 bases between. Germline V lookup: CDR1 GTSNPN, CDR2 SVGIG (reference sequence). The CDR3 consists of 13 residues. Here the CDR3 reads CALGLSGNSPLHF. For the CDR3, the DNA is TGTGCCTTGGGCCTTAGCGGAAATTCACCCCTCCACTTT.

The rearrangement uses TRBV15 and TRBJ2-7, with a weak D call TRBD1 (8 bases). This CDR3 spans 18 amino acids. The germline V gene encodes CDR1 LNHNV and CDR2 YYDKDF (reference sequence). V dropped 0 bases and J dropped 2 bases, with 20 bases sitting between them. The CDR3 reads CATSRDRGHRGRAYEQYF. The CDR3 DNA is TGTGCCACCAGCAGAGATCGAGGGCACAGGGGGAGGGCCTACGAGCAGTACTTC.

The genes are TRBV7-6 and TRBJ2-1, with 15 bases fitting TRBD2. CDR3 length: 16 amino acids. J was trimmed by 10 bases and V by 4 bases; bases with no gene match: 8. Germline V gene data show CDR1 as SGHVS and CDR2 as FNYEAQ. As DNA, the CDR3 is TGTGCCAGCAGCTCCCCCGAAGGGACTAGCGGGGGGGAGCAGTTCTTC. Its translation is CASSSPEGTSGGEQFF. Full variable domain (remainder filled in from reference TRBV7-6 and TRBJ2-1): GAGVSQSPRYKVTKRGQDVALRCDPISGHVSLYWYRQALGQGPEFLTYFNYEAQQDKSGLPNDRFSAERPEGSISTLTIQRTEQRDSAMYRCASSSPEGTSGGEQFFGPGTRLTVL.

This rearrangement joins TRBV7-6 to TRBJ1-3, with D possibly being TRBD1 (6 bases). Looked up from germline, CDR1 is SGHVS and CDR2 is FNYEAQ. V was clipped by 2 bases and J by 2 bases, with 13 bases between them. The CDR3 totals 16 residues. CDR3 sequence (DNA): TGTGCCAGCAGCTTACAGGGGTTAGGGGCTGGAAACACCATATATTTT. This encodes CASSLQGLGAGNTIYF.

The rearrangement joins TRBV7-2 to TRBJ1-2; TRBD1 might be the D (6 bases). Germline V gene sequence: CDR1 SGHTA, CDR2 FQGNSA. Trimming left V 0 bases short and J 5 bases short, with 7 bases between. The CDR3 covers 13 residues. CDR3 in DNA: TGTGCCAGCAGCTTAGCTGGGACATATGGCTACACCTTC. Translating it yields CASSLAGTYGYTF.